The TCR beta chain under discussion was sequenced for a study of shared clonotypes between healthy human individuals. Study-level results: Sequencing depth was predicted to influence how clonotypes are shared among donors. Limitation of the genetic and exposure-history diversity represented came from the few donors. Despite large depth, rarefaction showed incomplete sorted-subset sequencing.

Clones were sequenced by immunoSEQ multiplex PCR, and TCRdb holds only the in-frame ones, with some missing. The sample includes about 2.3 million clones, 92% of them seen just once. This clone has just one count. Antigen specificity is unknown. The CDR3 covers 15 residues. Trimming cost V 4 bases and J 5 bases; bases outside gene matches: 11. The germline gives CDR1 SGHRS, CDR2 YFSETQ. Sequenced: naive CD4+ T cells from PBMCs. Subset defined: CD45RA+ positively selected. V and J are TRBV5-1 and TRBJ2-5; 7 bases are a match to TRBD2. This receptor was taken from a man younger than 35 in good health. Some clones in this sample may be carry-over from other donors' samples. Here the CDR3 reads CASSPWAGAGETQYF. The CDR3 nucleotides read TGCGCCAGCAGCCCATGGGCGGGAGCAGGTGAGACCCAGTACTTC.